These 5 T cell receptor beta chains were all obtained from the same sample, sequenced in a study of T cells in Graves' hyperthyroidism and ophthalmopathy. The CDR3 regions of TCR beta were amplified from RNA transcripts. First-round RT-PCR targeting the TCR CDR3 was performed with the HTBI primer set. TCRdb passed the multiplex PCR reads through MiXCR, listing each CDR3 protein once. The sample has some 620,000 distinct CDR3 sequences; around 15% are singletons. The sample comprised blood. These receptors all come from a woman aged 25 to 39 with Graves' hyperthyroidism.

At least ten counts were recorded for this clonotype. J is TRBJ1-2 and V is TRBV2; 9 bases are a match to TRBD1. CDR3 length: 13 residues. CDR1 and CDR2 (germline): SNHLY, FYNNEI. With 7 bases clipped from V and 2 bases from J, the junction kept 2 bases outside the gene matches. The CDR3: CASIQGANYGYTF. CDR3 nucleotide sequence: TGTGCCAGCATACAGGGGGCGAACTATGGCTACACCTTC. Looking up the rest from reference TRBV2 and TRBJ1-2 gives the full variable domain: EPEVTQTPSHQVTQMGQEVILRCVPISNHLYFYWYRQILGQKVEFLVSFYNNEISEKSEIFDDQFSVERPDGSNFTLKIRSTKLEDSAMYFCASIQGANYGYTFGSGTRLTVV.

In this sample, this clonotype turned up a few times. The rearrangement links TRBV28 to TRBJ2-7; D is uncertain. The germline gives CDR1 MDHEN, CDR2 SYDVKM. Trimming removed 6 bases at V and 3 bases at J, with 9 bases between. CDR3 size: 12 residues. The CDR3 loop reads CASRDLLYEQYF. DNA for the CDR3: TGTGCCAGCAGGGACCTCCTCTACGAGCAGTACTTC.

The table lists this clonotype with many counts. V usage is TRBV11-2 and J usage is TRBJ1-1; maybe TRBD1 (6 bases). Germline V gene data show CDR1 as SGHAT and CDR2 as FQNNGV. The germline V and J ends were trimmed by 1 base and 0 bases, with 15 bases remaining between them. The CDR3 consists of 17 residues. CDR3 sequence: CASSLGGLGLLNTEAFF. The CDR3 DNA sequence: TGTGCCAGCAGCTTAGGGGGGCTTGGGTTATTGAACACTGAAGCTTTCTTT. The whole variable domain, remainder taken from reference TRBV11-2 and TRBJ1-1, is EAGVAQSPRYKIIEKRQSVAFWCNPISGHATLYWYQQILGQGPKLLIQFQNNGVVDDSQLPKDRFSAERLKGVDSTLKIQPAKLEDSAVYLCASSLGGLGLLNTEAFFGQGTRLTVV.

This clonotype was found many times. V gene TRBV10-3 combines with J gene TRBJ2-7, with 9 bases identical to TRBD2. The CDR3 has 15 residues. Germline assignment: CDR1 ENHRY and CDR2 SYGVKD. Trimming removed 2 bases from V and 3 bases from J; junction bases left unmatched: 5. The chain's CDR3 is CAISEGTSSNYEQYF. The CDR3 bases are TGTGCCATCAGTGAGGGGACTAGCAGTAACTACGAGCAGTACTTC.

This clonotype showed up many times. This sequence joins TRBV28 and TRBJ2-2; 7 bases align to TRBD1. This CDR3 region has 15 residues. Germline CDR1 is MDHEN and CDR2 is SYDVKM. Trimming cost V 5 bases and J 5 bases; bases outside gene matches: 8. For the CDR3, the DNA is TGTGCCAGCAGTCCCCCGACAGGGACGACCGGGGAGCTGTTTTTT. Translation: CASSPPTGTTGELFF.